This T cell receptor beta chain was identified during a study of CD4 and CD8 cells across lung adenocarcinoma regions. A single record per CDR3 protein comes from TCRdb applying MiXCR to the PCR reads. This table holds about 16,000 distinct CDR3 sequences, roughly 50% found once. The patients had localized lung adenocarcinoma, a non-small cell subtype. This CDR3 is 16 amino acids long. Germline lookup yields CDR1 MNHNS and CDR2 SASEGT. This receptor was identified in a female donor with lung adenocarcinoma. The CD4 and CD8 labels of this study may be unreliable. Sample: CD8+ T cells from the center of a lung tumor. The chain combines TRBV6-1 with TRBJ2-3; 9 bases are a match to TRBD2. The end of the DNA is better explained by TRBJ2-7, so the J call may be wrong. The CDR3 region is CASRPSGDRDPDTQYF. CDR3 coding DNA: TGTGCCAGCAGGCCTAGCGGGGACCGAGACCCAGATACGCAGTACTTC.